The 21 T cell receptor beta chains presented below share a single source sample, sequenced in a study of immune evolution from preneoplasia to lung adenocarcinoma. Using immunoSEQ multiplex PCR, the repertoire was profiled, and TCRdb retains in-frame clones only, with some absent. The profile shows around 4,500 clones, 81% of them singletons. Material for sequencing was FFPE adjacent normal lung tissue. The source is a person aged 70 to 85 with lung adenocarcinoma.

This chain uses TRBV5-6 with TRBJ1-5; D uncertain. This CDR3 has 13 residues. The V gene's germline CDR1 is SGHDT and CDR2 YYEEEE. Trimming removed 4 bases at V and 7 bases at J, with 12 bases between. The CDR3: CASSPALSQPQHF. Written as DNA, the CDR3 is TGTGCCAGCAGCCCGGCTTTGAGCCAGCCCCAGCATTTT.

This clone is large by share. The chain couples TRBV19 to TRBJ1-2; D gene uncertain. In germline, CDR1 is LNHDA, CDR2 SQIVND (reference sequence). This CDR3 is 13 amino acids long. V was cut by 7 bases and J by 7 bases, with 16 bases left in between. This chain's CDR3 is CASTMAGAVGYTF. In nucleotides, the CDR3 is TGTGCCAGTACTATGGCGGGAGCAGTTGGCTACACCTTC.

This clone came up a few times. CDR3 DNA sequence: TGTGCCAGCAAAAGGGCGGGGACTGAAGCTTTCTTT. It specifies CASKRAGTEAFF. The chain employs TRBV27 and TRBJ1-1; the D is unclear. The ends were cut back, 7 bases at V and 5 bases at J, with 11 bases in the middle. This CDR3 region has 12 residues. Germline assignment: CDR1 MNHEY and CDR2 SMNVEV (reference sequence).

This clone was seen just once. V is TRBV7-3 and J is TRBJ1-3; 7 nucleotides match TRBD1. Germline CDR1 SGHTA, CDR2 FQGTGA. With 5 bases clipped from V and 4 bases from J, the junction kept 11 bases outside the gene matches. The CDR3 extends over 16 amino acids. The DNA of the CDR3 is TGTGCCAGCAGCCTCGGACAGGCCAGACCGGGAAACACCATATATTTT. Amino acids: CASSLGQARPGNTIYF.

The rearrangement links TRBV7-8 to TRBJ1-2; 10 bases agree with TRBD1. The germline V gene has CDR1 SGHVS and CDR2 FQNEAQ. The CDR3 has 15 amino acids. V lost 4 bases to trimming and J lost 7 bases; unmatched junction nucleotides: 9. CDR3 sequence (DNA): TGTGCCAGCAGCTCGAGGGACAGGGGTCTTGGTGGCTACACCTTC. This gives the protein CASSSRDRGLGGYTF.

The sample holds a few counts of this clone. J is TRBJ2-7 and V is TRBV6-6; D perhaps matches TRBD2 (6 bases). Germline values: CDR1 MNHNY, CDR2 SVGAGI (reference sequence). The CDR3 loop spans 14 amino acids. Trimming took off 5 bases at V and 6 bases at J, with 17 bases between the two ends. The CDR3 reads CASSTNPRGFEQYF. CDR3 nucleotide sequence: TGTGCCAGCAGTACAAACCCACGGGGGTTCGAGCAGTACTTC.

The V call is TRBV5-1, the J call TRBJ2-5; maybe TRBD1 (6 bases). Germline lookup yields CDR1 SGHRS and CDR2 YFSETQ. The CDR3 is 12 amino acids. Between the trimmed V and J ends, which lost 6 bases and 4 bases, there was a span of 10 bases. The CDR3 nucleotides read TGCGCCAGCACAGGGGCGGGAGAGACCCAGTACTTC. Amino acids: CASTGAGETQYF.

A few counts support this clone. The chain joins TRBV9 to TRBJ2-1, with 8 bases identical to TRBD2. Germline assignment: CDR1 SGDLS and CDR2 YYNGEE. V dropped 1 base and J dropped 8; count of bases not matched to a gene: 8. The CDR3 length is 15 residues. CDR3 sequence (DNA): TGTGCCAGCAGCGTAACGGGGACTAGATCTGATGAGCAGTTCTTC. Translation gives CASSVTGTRSDEQFF.

The chain employs TRBV20-1 and TRBJ2-3; D remains ambiguous. The CDR3 has 10 amino acids. The V end was cut by 3 bases, the J end by 2 bases, with 0 bases between. CDR1 and CDR2 (germline): DFQATT, SNEGSKA (reference sequence). CDR3 nucleotide sequence: TGCAGTGCTAGCACAGATACGCAGTATTTT. Translated, it gives CSASTDTQYF.

The CDR3 sequence: CASSGQVNTEAFF. The CDR3 DNA follows: TGCGCCAGCAGTGGGCAGGTGAACACTGAAGCTTTCTTT. The rearrangement links TRBV4-3 to TRBJ1-1; D gene uncertain. The CDR3 loop spans 13 amino acids. Germline CDR1 LGHNA, CDR2 YSLEER. V was clipped by 6 bases and J by 0 bases, with 8 bases between them.

The chain is built from TRBV7-2 and TRBJ1-2; D is perhaps TRBD1 (5 bases). The CDR3 extends over 14 amino acids. Germline lookup yields CDR1 SGHTA and CDR2 FQGNSA. The V end was cut by 1 base, the J end by 7 bases, with 13 bases between. The CDR3, as DNA: TGTGCCAGCAGCTTAGGCGGGCAGGGTGGTGGCTACACCTTC. Translating gives CASSLGGQGGGYTF.

In the case of this clone: The same CDR3 arises from other DNA sequences in this sample as well. The V gene is TRBV9, the J gene TRBJ2-1; TRBD1 aligns across 8 bases. CDR1 is SGDLS and CDR2 is YYNGEE in the germline V gene. With V trimmed by 0 bases and J by 4 bases, 0 bases remained unmatched. CDR3 size: 14 residues. CDR3 sequence reads: CASSVGDRYNEQFF. Written as DNA, the CDR3 is TGTGCCAGCAGCGTAGGGGACAGGTACAATGAGCAGTTCTTC.

This chain's CDR3 is CASSLDGIQETQYF. The CDR3 DNA is TGTGCCAGCAGCTTGGACGGGATCCAAGAGACCCAGTACTTC. This chain uses TRBV5-6 with TRBJ2-5; D is perhaps TRBD2 (5 bases). Germline CDR1 is SGHDT and CDR2 is YYEEEE. This CDR3 is built from 14 residues. The V end was cut by 0 bases, the J end by 1 base, with 7 bases between.

The J gene is TRBJ2-1, the V gene TRBV5-6; D not certain. The germline V gene encodes CDR1 SGHDT and CDR2 YYEEEE. Trimming took 4 bases from V and 7 from J, leaving 6 bases between them. CDR3 length: 11 amino acids. The CDR3 reads CASSRHNEQFF. CDR3 bases: TGTGCCAGCAGCCGACATAATGAGCAGTTCTTC.

The chain uses TRBV6-5 and TRBJ2-5; 10 bases map to TRBD1. Looked up from germline, CDR1 is MNHEY and CDR2 is SVGAGI. The J segment lost 2 bases and the V segment lost 4 bases, leaving 4 bases of the junction unmatched. The CDR3 extends over 15 amino acids. The chain's CDR3 is CASSSGQGMQETQYF. As DNA, the CDR3 is TGTGCCAGCAGTTCGGGACAGGGGATGCAAGAGACCCAGTACTTC.

The chain combines TRBV30 with TRBJ1-5, with TRBD1 matching 7 bases. CDR1 and CDR2 from the germline V gene are GTSNPN and SVGIG (reference sequence). The CDR3 is 14 residues long. Losses at the gene ends were 7 bases for V and 11 bases for J; bases not matched to a gene: 17. CDR3: CASGDSPLGGAQHF. The CDR3 DNA sequence: TGTGCCTCTGGGGACAGCCCGTTGGGGGGGGCCCAGCATTTT.

The V and J genes are TRBV11-2 and TRBJ2-3; D gene ambiguous. V was shortened by 3 bases and J by 0 bases, with 13 bases between the two germline ends. CDR3 length equals 16 residues. Germline V lookup: CDR1 SGHAT, CDR2 FQNNGV. The CDR3 DNA sequence: TGTGCCAGCAGCTTTGCGAGACACCAAAGCACAGATACGCAGTATTTT. Translation gives CASSFARHQSTDTQYF.

The chain carries TRBV11-1 and TRBJ1-2; D might be TRBD1 (5 bases). Trimming removed 0 bases at V and 5 bases at J, with 7 bases between. The CDR3 consists of 13 residues. CDR1 SGHAT and CDR2 FQDESV come from the germline V gene (reference sequence). CDR3 residues: CASSLAEGYGYTF. The DNA for the CDR3 is TGTGCCAGCAGCTTAGCGGAGGGGTATGGCTACACCTTC.

The J gene is TRBJ1-4, the V gene TRBV16; D is ambiguous. V shed 8 bases and J shed 11 bases, with 12 bases lying between them. Germline values: CDR1 KGHSY, CDR2 FQNENV. This CDR3 has 11 amino acids. CDR3 bases: TGTGCCAGCGGCGATACAGAGAAACTGTTTTTT. It yields the protein CASGDTEKLFF.

This clone was seen a single time. The genes are TRBV19 and TRBJ1-1; TRBD1 matches 7 bases. The CDR3 spans 15 residues. V was pared by 3 bases and J by 2 bases, with 6 bases of the junction left unmatched. CDR1 is LNHDA, CDR2 SQIVND, per germline (reference sequence). CDR3 region: CASSIDRALNTEAFF. The CDR3 DNA sequence: TGTGCCAGTAGTATTGACAGGGCCCTCAACACTGAAGCTTTCTTT.

This chain connects TRBV30 to TRBJ2-7, with 7 bases identical to TRBD2. V shed 5 bases and J 0 bases; nucleotides not matched to a gene: 4. This CDR3 spans 13 amino acids. CDR1 is GTSNPN, CDR2 SVGIG, per germline (reference sequence). The CDR3 DNA reads as TGTGCCTGGCGGACTAGTCACTCCTACGAGCAGTACTTC. Its protein is CAWRTSHSYEQYF.